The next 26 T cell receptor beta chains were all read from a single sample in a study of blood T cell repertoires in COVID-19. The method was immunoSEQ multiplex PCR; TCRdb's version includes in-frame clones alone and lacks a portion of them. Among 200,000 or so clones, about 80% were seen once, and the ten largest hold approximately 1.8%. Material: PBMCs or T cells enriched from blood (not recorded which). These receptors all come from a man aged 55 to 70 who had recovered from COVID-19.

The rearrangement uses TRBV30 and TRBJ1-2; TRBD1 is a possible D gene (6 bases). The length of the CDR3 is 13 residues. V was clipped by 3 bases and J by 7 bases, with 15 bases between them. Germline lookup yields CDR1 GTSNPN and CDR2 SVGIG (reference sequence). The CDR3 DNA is TGTGCCTGGAGCCCGGACAGTCGAGGTGGCTACACCTTC. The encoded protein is CAWSPDSRGGYTF.

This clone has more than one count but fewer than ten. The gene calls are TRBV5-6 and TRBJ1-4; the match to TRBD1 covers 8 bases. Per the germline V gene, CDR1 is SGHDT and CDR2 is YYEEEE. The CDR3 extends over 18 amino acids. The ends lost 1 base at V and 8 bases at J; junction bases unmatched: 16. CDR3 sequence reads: CASSLYRQGRIGVEKLFF. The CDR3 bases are TGTGCCAGCAGCTTGTATAGACAGGGGCGCATCGGAGTGGAAAAACTGTTTTTT. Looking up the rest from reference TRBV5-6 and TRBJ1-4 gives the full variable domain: DAGVTQSPTHLIKTRGQQVTLRCSPKSGHDTVSWYQQALGQGPQFIFQYYEEEERQRGNFPDRFSGHQFPNYSSELNVNALLLGDSALYLCASSLYRQGRIGVEKLFFGSGTQLSVL.

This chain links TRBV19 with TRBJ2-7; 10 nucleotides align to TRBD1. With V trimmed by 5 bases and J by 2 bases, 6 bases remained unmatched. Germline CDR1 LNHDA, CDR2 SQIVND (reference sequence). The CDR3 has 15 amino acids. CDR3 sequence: CASSLSGQGTYEQYF. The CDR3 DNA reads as TGTGCCAGTAGTTTATCGGGACAGGGGACCTACGAGCAGTACTTC.

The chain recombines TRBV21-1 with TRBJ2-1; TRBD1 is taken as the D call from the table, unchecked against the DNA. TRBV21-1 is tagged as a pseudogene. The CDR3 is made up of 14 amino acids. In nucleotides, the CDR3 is TGTGCCAGCAGCAAGACAGGCCCCTACAATGAGCAGTTCTTC. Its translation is CASSKTGPYNEQFF.

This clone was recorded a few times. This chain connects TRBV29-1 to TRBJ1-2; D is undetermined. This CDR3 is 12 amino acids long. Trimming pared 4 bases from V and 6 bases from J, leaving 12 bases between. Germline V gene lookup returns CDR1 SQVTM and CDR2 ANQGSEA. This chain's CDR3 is CSVASVEDGYTF. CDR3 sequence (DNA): TGCAGCGTTGCCTCGGTGGAGGATGGCTACACCTTC.

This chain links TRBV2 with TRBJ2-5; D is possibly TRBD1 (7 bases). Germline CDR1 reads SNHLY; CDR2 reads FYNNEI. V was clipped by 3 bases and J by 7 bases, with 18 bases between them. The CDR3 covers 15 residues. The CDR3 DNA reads TGTGCCAGCAGTGATGGGTGGAGGGGGCTGGGGACCCAGTACTTC. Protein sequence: CASSDGWRGLGTQYF.

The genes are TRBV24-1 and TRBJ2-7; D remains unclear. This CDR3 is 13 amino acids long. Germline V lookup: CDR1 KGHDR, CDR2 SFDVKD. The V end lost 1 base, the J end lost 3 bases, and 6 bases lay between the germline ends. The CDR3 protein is CATSDFPHYEQYF. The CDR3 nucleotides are TGTGCCACCAGTGATTTCCCCCACTACGAGCAGTACTTC.

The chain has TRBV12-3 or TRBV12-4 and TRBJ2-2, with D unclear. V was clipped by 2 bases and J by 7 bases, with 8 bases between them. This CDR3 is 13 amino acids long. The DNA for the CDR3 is TGTGCCAGCAGTTTACAGGTCGTCGGGGAGCTGTTTTTT. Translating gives CASSLQVVGELFF.

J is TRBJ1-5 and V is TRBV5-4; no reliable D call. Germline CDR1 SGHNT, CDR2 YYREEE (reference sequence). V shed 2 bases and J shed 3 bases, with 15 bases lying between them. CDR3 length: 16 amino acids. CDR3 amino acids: CASSFFERQINQPQHF. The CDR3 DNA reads TGTGCCAGCAGCTTTTTTGAGCGGCAAATCAATCAGCCCCAGCATTTT.

The CDR3 nucleotides are TGCGCCAGCAGCCAAGAGACTGTCTCTGGAAACACCATATATTTT. It encodes CASSQETVSGNTIYF. The chain joins TRBV4-3 to TRBJ1-3; D is ambiguous. V dropped 0 bases and J dropped 0 bases, with 6 bases sitting between them. The germline CDR1 and CDR2 sequences are LGHNA and YSLEER. The CDR3 runs 15 residues.

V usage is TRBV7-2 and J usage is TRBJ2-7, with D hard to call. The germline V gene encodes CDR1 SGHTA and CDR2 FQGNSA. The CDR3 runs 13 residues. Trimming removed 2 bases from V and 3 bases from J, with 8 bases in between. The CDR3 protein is CASSLKVGYEQYF. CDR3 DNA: TGTGCCAGCAGCTTAAAAGTCGGCTACGAGCAGTACTTC. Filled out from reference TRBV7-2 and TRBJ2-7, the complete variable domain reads GAGVSQSPSNKVTEKGKDVELRCDPISGHTALYWYRQSLGQGLEFLIYFQGNSAPDKSGLPSDRFSAERTGGSVSTLTIQRTQQEDSAVYLCASSLKVGYEQYFGPGTRLTVT.

Here the CDR3 DNA reads TGTGCCAGCAGCTTCTTTGACAGGGAGAGGGAGCAGTACTTC. Its protein product is CASSFFDREREQYF. The chain joins TRBV5-6 to TRBJ2-7; 7 bases agree with TRBD1. V lost 2 bases and J lost 7; bases outside the gene matches: 9. CDR1 and CDR2 (germline): SGHDT, YYEEEE. This CDR3 region has 14 residues.

CDR3 DNA sequence: TGTGCCAGCGTTTTAGGCGGGGGAAATGAGCAGTTCTTC. Translation: CASVLGGGNEQFF. V usage is TRBV2 and J usage is TRBJ2-1, with 7 bases matching TRBD2. The CDR3 covers 13 residues. The germline V gene encodes CDR1 SNHLY and CDR2 FYNNEI. Trimming took 8 bases from V and 7 from J; bases not matched to a gene: 8.

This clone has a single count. The CDR3 is CASSLSAGSGSGNTIYF. The CDR3 nucleotides read TGTGCCAGTAGCCTCAGCGCGGGGTCGGGCTCTGGAAACACCATATATTTT. The chain joins TRBV19 to TRBJ1-3; unclear D gene. The length of the CDR3 is 17 residues. The germline gives CDR1 LNHDA, CDR2 SQIVND (reference sequence). V was trimmed by 6 bases and J by 0 bases, leaving 18 bases between them.

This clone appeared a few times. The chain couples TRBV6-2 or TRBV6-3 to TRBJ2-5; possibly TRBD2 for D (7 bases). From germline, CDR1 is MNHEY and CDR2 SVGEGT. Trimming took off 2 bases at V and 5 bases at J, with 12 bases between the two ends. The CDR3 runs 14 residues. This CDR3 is CASSYGGGLETQYF. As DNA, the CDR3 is TGTGCCAGCAGTTACGGGGGGGGGCTGGAGACCCAGTACTTC.

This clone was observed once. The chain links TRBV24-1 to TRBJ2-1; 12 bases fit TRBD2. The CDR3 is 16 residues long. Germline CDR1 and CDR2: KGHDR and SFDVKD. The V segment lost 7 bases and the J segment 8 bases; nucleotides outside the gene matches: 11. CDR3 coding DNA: TGTGCCACCAGCGGGACTAGCGGGCCGGGTGAGGATGAGCAGTTCTTC. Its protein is CATSGTSGPGEDEQFF.

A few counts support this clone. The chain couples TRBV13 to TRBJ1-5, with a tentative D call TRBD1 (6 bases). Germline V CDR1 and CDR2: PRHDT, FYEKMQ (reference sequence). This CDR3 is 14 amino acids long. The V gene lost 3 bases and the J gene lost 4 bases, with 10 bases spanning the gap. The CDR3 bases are TGTGCCAGCAGCTTTGGCAGGGGAAATCAGCCCCAGCATTTT. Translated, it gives CASSFGRGNQPQHF.

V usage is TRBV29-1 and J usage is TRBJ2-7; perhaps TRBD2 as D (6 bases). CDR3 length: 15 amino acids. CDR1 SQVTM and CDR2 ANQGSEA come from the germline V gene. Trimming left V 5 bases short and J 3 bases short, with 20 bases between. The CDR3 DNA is TGCAGCGTTCTCCTTGGAGGAGGGCGTAACTACGAGCAGTACTTC. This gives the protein CSVLLGGGRNYEQYF.

The CDR3 region is CASSDPGDLYGYTF. CDR3 coding DNA: TGTGCCAGCAGTGACCCGGGGGACCTCTATGGCTACACCTTC. The chain links TRBV6-1 to TRBJ1-2; D possibly corresponds to TRBD1 (5 bases). There are 14 residues in the CDR3. Germline-derived CDR1 and CDR2 are MNHNS and SASEGT. The V gene lost 3 bases and the J gene lost 4 bases, with 12 bases spanning the gap.

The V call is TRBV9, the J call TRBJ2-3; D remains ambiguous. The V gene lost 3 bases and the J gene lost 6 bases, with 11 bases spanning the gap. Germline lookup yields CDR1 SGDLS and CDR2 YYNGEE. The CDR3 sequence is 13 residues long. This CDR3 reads CASSENSVDTQYF. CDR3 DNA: TGTGCCAGCAGCGAAAATAGTGTCGATACGCAGTATTTT.

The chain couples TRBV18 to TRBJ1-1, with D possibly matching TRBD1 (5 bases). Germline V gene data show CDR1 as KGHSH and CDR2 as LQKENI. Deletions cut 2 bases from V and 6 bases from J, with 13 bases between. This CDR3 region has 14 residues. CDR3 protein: CASSPSGPSAEAFF. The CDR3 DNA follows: TGTGCCAGCTCACCATCAGGGCCGTCCGCTGAAGCTTTCTTT.

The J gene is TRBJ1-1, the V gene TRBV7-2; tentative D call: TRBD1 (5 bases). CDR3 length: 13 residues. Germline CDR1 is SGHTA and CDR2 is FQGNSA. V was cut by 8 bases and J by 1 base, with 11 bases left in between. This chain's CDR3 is CASRRERNTEAFF. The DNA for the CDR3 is TGTGCCAGCCGCAGGGAAAGGAACACTGAAGCTTTCTTT.

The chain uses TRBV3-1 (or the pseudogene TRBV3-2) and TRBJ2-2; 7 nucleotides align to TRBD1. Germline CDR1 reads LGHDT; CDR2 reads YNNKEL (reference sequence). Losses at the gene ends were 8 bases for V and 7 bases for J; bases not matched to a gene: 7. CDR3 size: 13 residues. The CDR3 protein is CASGGQHSGELFF. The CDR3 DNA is TGTGCCAGCGGGGGACAGCACAGCGGGGAGCTGTTTTTT.

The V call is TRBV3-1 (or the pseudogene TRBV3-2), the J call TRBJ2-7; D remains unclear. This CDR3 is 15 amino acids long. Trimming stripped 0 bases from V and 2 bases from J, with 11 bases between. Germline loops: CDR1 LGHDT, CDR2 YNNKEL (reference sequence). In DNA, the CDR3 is TGTGCCAGCAGCCAAGATATACAAATAACCTACGAGCAGTACTTC. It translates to CASSQDIQITYEQYF.

In DNA, the CDR3 is TGTGCCAGCAGCGAAACCGGGACAGGGTTCGATGGCTACACCTTC. Translating it yields CASSETGTGFDGYTF. The V call is TRBV9, the J call TRBJ1-2, with 9 nucleotides matching TRBD1. V was clipped by 3 bases and J by 6 bases; unmatched bases: 9. Germline CDR1 reads SGDLS; CDR2 reads YYNGEE. The CDR3 is made up of 15 amino acids.

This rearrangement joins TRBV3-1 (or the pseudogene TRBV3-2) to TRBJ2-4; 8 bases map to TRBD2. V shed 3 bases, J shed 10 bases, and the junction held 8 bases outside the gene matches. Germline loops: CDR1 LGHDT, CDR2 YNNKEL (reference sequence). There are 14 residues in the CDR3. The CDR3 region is CASSHGGSGGIQYF. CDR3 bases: TGTGCCAGCAGCCATGGAGGAAGCGGGGGAATTCAGTACTTC.